This T cell receptor beta chain was observed in a study of shared clonotypes between healthy human individuals. Study-wide results and limits: The study generally estimated greater richness for naive than memory subsets.

Trimming shortened V by 8 bases and J by 2 bases, and 8 bases separated the two germline ends. The CDR3 contains 11 residues. The germline CDR1 and CDR2 sequences are GTSNPN and SVGIG (reference sequence). Deep was the level at which the assay was run. Only in-frame clones appear in the TCRdb table, and some are missing; sequencing was by immunoSEQ multiplex PCR. The sample contains 190,000 or so clones, just under 95% of which appear only once. A note on this clone: Its specificity is not known.

The V gene is TRBV30, the J gene TRBJ2-3; the D is unclear. This clonotype was sampled from a woman aged 30 to 39 in good health. Sequenced: naive CD4+ T cells sorted from blood. Subset specified: CD45RA+ positively selected. The DNA of the CDR3 is TGTGCCCGAAAATCCACAGATACGCAGTATTTT. Protein product: CARKSTDTQYF.